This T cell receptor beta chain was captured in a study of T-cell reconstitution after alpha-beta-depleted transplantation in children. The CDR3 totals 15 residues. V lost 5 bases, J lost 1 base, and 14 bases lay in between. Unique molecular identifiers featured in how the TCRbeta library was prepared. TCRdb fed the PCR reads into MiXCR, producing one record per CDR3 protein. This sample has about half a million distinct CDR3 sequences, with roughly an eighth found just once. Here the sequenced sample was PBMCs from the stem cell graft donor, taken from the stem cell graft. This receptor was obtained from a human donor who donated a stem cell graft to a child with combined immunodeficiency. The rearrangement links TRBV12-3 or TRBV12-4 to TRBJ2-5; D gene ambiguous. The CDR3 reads CASSRWAVVQETQYF. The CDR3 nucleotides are TGTGCCAGCAGTCGTTGGGCTGTTGTCCAAGAGACCCAGTACTTC.